The 21 T cell receptor beta chains in this list originate from one sample, sequenced in a study of regulatory T cells in long-lasting Graves disease. This sample's time point: newly diagnosed GD, antithyroid drugs for less than 3 months. The authors made the TCR library using RNA they extracted from PBMCs. Library construction for TCR beta used iRepertoire HTBI primers and Arm-PCR of CDR3 regions. TCRdb passed the multiplex PCR reads through MiXCR, listing each CDR3 protein once. The sample gives 550,000 to 650,000 distinct CDR3 sequences, approximately 16% of which show up once; 12% is in the top ten. This sample was shared with a second study, whose subject was T cells in Graves' hyperthyroidism and ophthalmopathy.

Here the sequenced sample was peripheral blood mononuclear cells (PBMCs), taken at new diagnosis, from a patient treated with antithyroid drugs. The source of these receptors is a man aged 18 to 30 with Graves disease.

V usage is TRBV11-2 and J usage is TRBJ2-3; 7 bases line up with TRBD2. This CDR3 has 18 residues. V shed 2 bases and J 0 bases; nucleotides not matched to a gene: 11. Germline CDR1 reads SGHAT; CDR2 reads FQNNGV. The CDR3 DNA follows: TGTGCCAGCAGCTTAAGCCCAGCGGGGCGGGGTAGCACAGATACGCAGTATTTT. Translated: CASSLSPAGRGSTDTQYF. The entire variable domain, with the rest obtained from reference TRBV11-2 and TRBJ2-3, is as follows: EAGVAQSPRYKIIEKRQSVAFWCNPISGHATLYWYQQILGQGPKLLIQFQNNGVVDDSQLPKDRFSAERLKGVDSTLKIQPAKLEDSAVYLCASSLSPAGRGSTDTQYFGPGTRLTVL.

As DNA, the CDR3 is TGTGCCAGCAGCCAAGATCGGCGTAATACGCAGTATTTT. Amino acid sequence: CASSQDRRNTQYF. The chain is built from TRBV14 and TRBJ2-3, with D uncertain. This CDR3 is built from 13 residues. V was shortened by 0 bases and J by 7 bases, with 8 bases between the two germline ends. Germline V lookup: CDR1 SGHDN, CDR2 FVKESK.

The chain joins TRBV28 to TRBJ1-5; D uncertain. The germline V and J ends were trimmed by 2 bases and 6 bases, with 17 bases remaining between them. CDR1 MDHEN and CDR2 SYDVKM come from the germline V gene. This CDR3 has 16 residues. CDR3 sequence: CASSLVPSGVGQPQHF. For the CDR3, the DNA is TGTGCCAGCAGTTTAGTTCCCAGTGGAGTAGGTCAGCCCCAGCATTTT.

This clonotype was seen many times. The rearrangement uses TRBV2 and TRBJ2-7; weak D call: TRBD2 (6 bases). Germline V lookup: CDR1 SNHLY, CDR2 FYNNEI. The CDR3 is 13 residues long. Trimming stripped 3 bases from V and 2 bases from J, with 8 bases between. The CDR3 protein is CASSEAGPYEQYF. The CDR3 DNA follows: TGTGCCAGCAGTGAGGCGGGACCCTACGAGCAGTACTTC. The variable domain in full, with the rest retrieved from reference TRBV2 and TRBJ2-7, is EPEVTQTPSHQVTQMGQEVILRCVPISNHLYFYWYRQILGQKVEFLVSFYNNEISEKSEIFDDQFSVERPDGSNFTLKIRSTKLEDSAMYFCASSEAGPYEQYFGPGTRLTVT.

This clonotype showed up many times. The genes are TRBV3-1 and TRBJ1-1, with D possibly TRBD1 on 6 matching bases. Germline V gene sequence: CDR1 LGHDT, CDR2 YNNKEL (reference sequence). This CDR3 region has 15 residues. Trimming pared 4 bases from V and 7 bases from J, leaving 19 bases between. CDR3 nucleotide sequence: TGTGCCAGCAGCCCCAGGGTGGGCAGGGGCAGTGAAGCTTTCTTT. Translated: CASSPRVGRGSEAFF.

This clonotype was counted at least ten times. The V call is TRBV3-1, the J call TRBJ1-1; no clear D. Germline lookup yields CDR1 LGHDT and CDR2 YNNKEL (reference sequence). The CDR3 runs 14 residues. The V end was cut by 3 bases, the J end by 1 base, with 9 bases between. CDR3 sequence reads: CASSHVQKNTEAFF. DNA of the CDR3: TGTGCCAGCAGCCACGTACAGAAGAACACTGAAGCTTTCTTT. The whole variable domain, remainder taken from reference TRBV3-1 and TRBJ1-1, is DTAVSQTPKYLVTQMGNDKSIKCEQNLGHDTMYWYKQDSKKFLKIMFSYNNKELIINETVPNRFSPKSPDKAHLNLHINSLELGDSAVYFCASSHVQKNTEAFFGQGTRLTVV.

This clonotype was seen repeatedly, ten times or more. The V and J genes are TRBV20-1 and TRBJ2-1, with 10 bases lining up with TRBD2. The trim removed 3 bases at V and 4 bases at J, leaving 6 bases unmatched. The CDR3 has 15 residues. The germline V gene encodes CDR1 DFQATT and CDR2 SNEGSKA (reference sequence). CDR3 sequence (DNA): TGCAGTGCTAGCCCACAACTAGCGGGGTACAATGAGCAGTTCTTC. Translated, it gives CSASPQLAGYNEQFF.

This clonotype was counted at least ten times. V usage is TRBV20-1 and J usage is TRBJ1-4; TRBD1 might be the D (6 bases). V gave up 5 bases and J gave up 7 bases, with 17 bases separating them. This CDR3 spans 14 amino acids. Germline assignment: CDR1 DFQATT and CDR2 SNEGSKA (reference sequence). DNA for the CDR3: TGCAGTGCTCCCAGTGGGGGCGCCAGTGAAAAACTGTTTTTT. Amino acids: CSAPSGGASEKLFF.

The sample holds a few counts of this clonotype. The chain couples TRBV27 to TRBJ1-3; maybe TRBD1 (5 bases). With 5 bases removed from V and 0 bases from J, the gap between germline ends came to 14 bases. CDR3 size: 16 residues. Germline CDR1 is MNHEY and CDR2 is SMNVEV (reference sequence). CDR3 region: CASSLGGSSSGNTIYF. The CDR3 nucleotides read TGTGCCAGCAGTCTTGGGGGGTCTAGCTCTGGAAACACCATATATTTT.

This chain uses TRBV28 with TRBJ1-1; D is unclear. Germline V CDR1 and CDR2: MDHEN, SYDVKM. The V end lost 6 bases, the J end lost 5 bases, and 16 bases lay between the germline ends. This CDR3 has 14 amino acids. The CDR3 bases are TGTGCCAGCAGCCCCGGACTGCTGCTGACTGAAGCTTTCTTT. Amino acids: CASSPGLLLTEAFF.

This clonotype was seen many times. The V gene is TRBV27, the J gene TRBJ2-5, with a tentative D call TRBD2 (6 bases). Germline loops: CDR1 MNHEY, CDR2 SMNVEV (reference sequence). The CDR3 covers 15 residues. V was trimmed by 6 bases and J by 5 bases, leaving 19 bases between them. For the CDR3, the DNA is TGTGCCAGCAGGACCTCCGGGACTTGGGGGGAGACCCAGTACTTC. It encodes CASRTSGTWGETQYF.

There are a few counts of this clonotype. The CDR3 is CATSRQDGPLEKLFF. In DNA, the CDR3 is TGTGCCACCAGCAGGCAGGACGGACCCCTTGAAAAACTGTTTTTT. J is TRBJ1-4 and V is TRBV15; no firm D call. The ends were cut back, 3 bases at V and 7 bases at J, with 15 bases in the middle. CDR3 size: 15 residues. Looked up from germline, CDR1 is LNHNV and CDR2 is YYDKDF (reference sequence). The entire variable domain, with the rest obtained from reference TRBV15 and TRBJ1-4, is as follows: DAMVIQNPRYQVTQFGKPVTLSCSQTLNHNVMYWYQQKSSQAPKLLFHYYDKDFNNEADTPDNFQSRRPNTSFCFLDIRSPGLGDTAMYLCATSRQDGPLEKLFFGSGTQLSVL.

This clonotype appeared a few times. V and J are TRBV6-1 and TRBJ2-3; 7 nucleotides agree with TRBD1. The CDR3 extends over 16 amino acids. V shed 3 bases, J shed 6 bases, and the junction held 12 bases outside the gene matches. Per the germline V gene, CDR1 is MNHNS and CDR2 is SASEGT. The CDR3 sequence is CASSEGQPSWGDTQYF. DNA for the CDR3: TGTGCCAGCAGTGAGGGACAGCCCTCATGGGGGGATACGCAGTATTTT.

This chain links TRBV19 with TRBJ2-7; a possible D gene is TRBD1 (6 bases). The CDR3 has 14 amino acids. Deletions cut 5 bases from V and 2 bases from J, with 13 bases between. Germline lookup yields CDR1 LNHDA and CDR2 SQIVND (reference sequence). The CDR3 here is CASSSRGGAYEQYF. The CDR3 DNA reads TGTGCCAGTAGTTCGAGAGGGGGAGCCTACGAGCAGTACTTC.

The chain uses TRBV11-1 and TRBJ2-3; D unresolved. The last part of the DNA fits TRBJ1-5 better; the J call may be wrong. In germline, CDR1 is SGHAT, CDR2 FQDESV (reference sequence). CDR3 length: 14 amino acids. CDR3 residues: CASSPNPGSDTQHF. The DNA for the CDR3 is TGTGCCAGCAGCCCCAACCCGGGGTCGGATACGCAGCATTTT.

The chain is built from TRBV20-1 and TRBJ1-2; 10 nucleotides line up with TRBD1. CDR1 DFQATT and CDR2 SNEGSKA come from the germline V gene (reference sequence). CDR3 size: 13 residues. V was pared by 5 bases and J by 6 bases, with 6 bases of the junction left unmatched. CDR3 DNA sequence: TGCAGTGCTCGGTCGACAGGGGGCAATGGCTACACCTTC. Translating it yields CSARSTGGNGYTF.

The rearrangement links TRBV11-2 to TRBJ1-4; no clear D. Germline CDR1 is SGHAT and CDR2 is FQNNGV. The CDR3 totals 15 residues. V dropped 5 bases and J dropped 4 bases, with 14 bases sitting between them. The CDR3 reads CASSRYSVVNEKLFF. CDR3 in DNA: TGTGCCAGCAGCCGGTACTCAGTAGTTAATGAAAAACTGTTTTTT.

Many counts were recorded for this clonotype. The chain employs TRBV6-5 and TRBJ2-7; the match to TRBD2 covers 9 bases. The trim removed 2 bases at V and 1 base at J, leaving 9 bases unmatched. Per germline, CDR1 MNHEY and CDR2 SVGAGI. The CDR3 has 17 residues. CDR3 region: CASSYGAGGPASYEQYF. The DNA for the CDR3 is TGTGCCAGCAGTTACGGGGCGGGAGGGCCGGCGTCCTACGAGCAGTACTTC.

This clonotype was counted at least ten times. The rearrangement joins TRBV29-1 to TRBJ1-5, with a weak D call TRBD1 (5 bases). Germline assignment: CDR1 SQVTM and CDR2 ANQGSEA. Between the trimmed V and J ends, which lost 3 bases and 1 base, there was a span of 7 bases. The CDR3 is 13 residues long. The CDR3 DNA is TGCAGCGTTGAGGAGGGGAGCAATCAGCCCCAGCATTTT. It is translated as CSVEEGSNQPQHF.

This clonotype was detected ten times or more. V gene TRBV12-3 or TRBV12-4 combines with J gene TRBJ1-3, with 12 bases fitting TRBD1. Trimming cost V 6 bases and J 3 bases; bases outside gene matches: 6. The CDR3 has 16 amino acids. This CDR3 is CASSEGQGAFGNTIYF. CDR3 DNA sequence: TGTGCCAGCAGCGAGGGACAGGGGGCTTTTGGAAACACCATATATTTT.

The chain recombines TRBV5-6 with TRBJ1-1; 8 bases agree with TRBD1. The V gene's germline CDR1 is SGHDT and CDR2 YYEEEE. Germline trimming cut 2 bases from V and 0 bases from J; bases unmatched to any gene: 6. The CDR3 runs 16 residues. CDR3 coding DNA: TGTGCCAGCAGCTTCGGGTCAGGGGGCCTGAACACTGAAGCTTTCTTT. It yields the protein CASSFGSGGLNTEAFF.